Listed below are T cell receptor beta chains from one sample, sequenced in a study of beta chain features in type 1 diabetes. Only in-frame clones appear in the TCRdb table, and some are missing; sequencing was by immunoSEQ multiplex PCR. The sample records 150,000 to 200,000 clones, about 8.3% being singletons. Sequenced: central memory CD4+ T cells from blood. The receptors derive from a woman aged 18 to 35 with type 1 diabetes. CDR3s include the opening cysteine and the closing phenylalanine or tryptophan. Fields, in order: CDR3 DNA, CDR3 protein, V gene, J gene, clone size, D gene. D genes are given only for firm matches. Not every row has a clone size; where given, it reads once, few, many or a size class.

DNA: TGTGCCAGCACTACTGGCCAGGAATACTCTGGAAACACCATATATTTT
CDR3: CASTTGQEYSGNTIYF
V: TRBV25-1
J: TRBJ1-3
size: .
D: .

DNA: TGTGCCAGCAGCCCCCCGGGCGGAGGGCCGGGGGAGCAGTTCTTC
CDR3: CASSPPGGGPGEQFF
V: TRBV7-3
J: TRBJ2-1
size: many
D: .

DNA: TGTGCCAGCAGTTTATGGGCCAACCAGGAAGCGGGGACCCTACAGCAGTACTTC
CDR3: CASSLWANQEAGTLQQYF
V: TRBV28
J: TRBJ2-7
size: .
D: TRBD2

DNA: TGTGCCAGCTTTCCTAGCGGGAGGTCGGGTGAGCAGTTCTTC
CDR3: CASFPSGRSGEQFF
V: TRBV28
J: TRBJ2-1
size: few
D: TRBD2

DNA: TGTGCCAGCAGGCCCGACAGGGGGCTTGAGCAGTTCTTC
CDR3: CASRPDRGLEQFF
V: TRBV2
J: TRBJ2-1
size: .
D: TRBD1

DNA: TGCAGCGTTGACCAGAATACAGGGTCCGAGCAGTACTTC
CDR3: CSVDQNTGSEQYF
V: TRBV29-1
J: TRBJ2-7
size: many
D: .

DNA: TGTGCCACAGGGACAGGGCGGGGGAATGAGCAGTTCTTC
CDR3: CATGTGRGNEQFF
V: TRBV7-8
J: TRBJ2-1
size: .
D: TRBD1

DNA: TGTGCCAGCAGTTTAGCCCGGGGAGGAGCTAACTCCTACGAGCAGTACTTC
CDR3: CASSLARGGANSYEQYF
V: TRBV28
J: TRBJ2-7
size: few
D: .

DNA: TGTGCCAGCAGCCTGACTAGCGGGGCCCCCTACGAGCAGTACTTC
CDR3: CASSLTSGAPYEQYF
V: TRBV27
J: TRBJ2-7
size: few
D: TRBD2

DNA: TGTGCCACCAGCAAGTTTGGAGGGGATACGCAGTATTTT
CDR3: CATSKFGGDTQYF
V: TRBV15
J: TRBJ2-3
size: .
D: .

DNA: TGTGCCAGCAGCCCCGAGACAGGCCCCCTGGTCTTC
CDR3: CASSPETGPLVF
V: TRBV6-6
J: TRBJ2-1
size: few
D: .

DNA: TGTGCCAGCGGGAGCTCTGGAAACACCATATATTTT
CDR3: CASGSSGNTIYF
V: TRBV7-9
J: TRBJ1-3
size: once
D: .

DNA: TGTGCCAGTAGTACTACAGGGGGAGTGGGGCAGTTCTTC
CDR3: CASSTTGGVGQFF
V: TRBV19
J: TRBJ2-1
size: .
D: TRBD1

DNA: TGTGCCAGCAGCGGGGGGAAAAAAGGCTACACCTTC
CDR3: CASSGGKKGYTF
V: TRBV2
J: TRBJ1-2
size: few
D: .

DNA: TGTGCCAGCAGCTTGGGACAGGGAGGTTCACCCCTCCACTTT
CDR3: CASSLGQGGSPLHF
V: TRBV7-9
J: TRBJ1-6
size: few
D: TRBD1

DNA: TGTGCCAGCAGTTTGGGGGCCGGCGTGAACACTGAAGCTTTCTTT
CDR3: CASSLGAGVNTEAFF
V: TRBV5-6
J: TRBJ1-1
size: few
D: .

DNA: TGTGCCAGCAGCCGTCCGGGTTCGGGGGGGCAACGTGATACGCAGTATTTT
CDR3: CASSRPGSGGQRDTQYF
V: TRBV11-2
J: TRBJ2-3
size: .
D: TRBD2

DNA: TGTGCCAGCAGCCCGCCCTGGGACAGCGCTGAGCAGTTCTTC
CDR3: CASSPPWDSAEQFF
V: TRBV14
J: TRBJ2-1
size: few
D: TRBD1

DNA: TGTGCCAGCAGCTTAGACAGCGGTCAGCCCCAGCATTTT
CDR3: CASSLDSGQPQHF
V: TRBV7-2
J: TRBJ1-5
size: few
D: .

DNA: TGCAGTGCTAGTCTAAATGAGCAGTTCTTC
CDR3: CSASLNEQFF
V: TRBV20-1
J: TRBJ2-1
size: .
D: .

DNA: TGTGCTAGTGGCCCCGGACAGGGTCAACGAACCACTGAAGCTTTCTTT
CDR3: CASGPGQGQRTTEAFF
V: TRBV12-5
J: TRBJ1-1
size: few
D: TRBD1

DNA: TGTGCCAGCTCACCAACAGGGTGGAACACTGAAGCTTTCTTT
CDR3: CASSPTGWNTEAFF
V: TRBV18
J: TRBJ1-1
size: few
D: .

DNA: TGCGCCAGCAGCCGACTAGCGCGAAACAATGAGCAGTTCTTC
CDR3: CASSRLARNNEQFF
V: TRBV5-1
J: TRBJ2-1
size: .
D: TRBD2

DNA: TGTGCCAGCAGCTTCCCGACTAGCCGCCAAGAGACCCAGTACTTC
CDR3: CASSFPTSRQETQYF
V: TRBV7-2
J: TRBJ2-5
size: .
D: TRBD2

DNA: TGTGCCAGTCGTGACAGGCCCAACACTGAAGCTTTCTTT
CDR3: CASRDRPNTEAFF
V: TRBV19
J: TRBJ1-1
size: .
D: .

DNA: TGTGCCAGCAGCCGCCGGACTAGCGGTCCCACAGATACGCAGTATTTT
CDR3: CASSRRTSGPTDTQYF
V: TRBV7-9
J: TRBJ2-3
size: few
D: TRBD2

DNA: TGTGCCAGCGTCTGGTCCGGACAGGGAGGCCCCTACGAGCAGTACTTC
CDR3: CASVWSGQGGPYEQYF
V: TRBV7-2
J: TRBJ2-7
size: .
D: TRBD1

DNA: TGTGCCATCAGCAAGGGACAGTCCTCTGGGGCCAACGTCCTGACTTTC
CDR3: CAISKGQSSGANVLTF
V: TRBV10-3
J: TRBJ2-6
size: few
D: TRBD1

DNA: TGTGCCAGCAGCTTAACCCCGGGGGCGAACACCGGGGAGCTGTTTTTT
CDR3: CASSLTPGANTGELFF
V: TRBV7-3
J: TRBJ2-2
size: .
D: .

DNA: TGTGCCAGTAGCGACCGGGGCGGGGTTAATCGGGCCGAGCAGTTCTTC
CDR3: CASSDRGGVNRAEQFF
V: TRBV19
J: TRBJ2-1
size: few
D: .

DNA: TGCGCCAGCAGCCCCAACCCGGGGAGTTCTGAAGCTTTCTTT
CDR3: CASSPNPGSSEAFF
V: TRBV4-1
J: TRBJ1-1
size: .
D: .

DNA: TGTGCCAGCAGATCACAGGGAGTCAATGGCTACACCTTC
CDR3: CASRSQGVNGYTF
V: TRBV6-5
J: TRBJ1-2
size: .
D: .

DNA: TGCAGCATAGGGACAGGGCCCCTGCAAGAGCAGTACTTC
CDR3: CSIGTGPLQEQYF
V: TRBV29-1
J: TRBJ2-7
size: few
D: TRBD1

DNA: TGTGCCAGCAGCTTAAGAGCCGGGACTAGCGGCACAGATACGCAGTATTTT
CDR3: CASSLRAGTSGTDTQYF
V: TRBV7-2
J: TRBJ2-3
size: .
D: TRBD2

DNA: TGCGCCAGCAGCTTGCGAGGTTACAATGAGCAGTTCTTC
CDR3: CASSLRGYNEQFF
V: TRBV5-1
J: TRBJ2-1
size: few
D: .

DNA: TGTGCCAGCACGGGGACAGGGAGGAACGAGCAGTACTTC
CDR3: CASTGTGRNEQYF
V: TRBV2
J: TRBJ2-7
size: .
D: TRBD1

DNA: TGTGCCAGCAGCTGGGGACCGGGACAGACGAATGAAAAACTGTTTTTT
CDR3: CASSWGPGQTNEKLFF
V: TRBV5-6
J: TRBJ1-4
size: .
D: TRBD1

DNA: TGTGCCAGTAGTCTTGACGGAGACAATCAGCCCCAGCATTTT
CDR3: CASSLDGDNQPQHF
V: TRBV19
J: TRBJ1-5
size: .
D: .

DNA: TGTGCCAGTAGCCGACAGGAGACGAATGAAAAACTGTTTTTT
CDR3: CASSRQETNEKLFF
V: TRBV19
J: TRBJ1-4
size: few
D: .

DNA: TGTGCCAGCTCACCGGACAGGGGGCACCAGCCCCAGCATTTT
CDR3: CASSPDRGHQPQHF
V: TRBV18
J: TRBJ1-5
size: .
D: TRBD1